Listed below are T cell receptor beta chains from one sample, sequenced in a study of T cell changes during pregnancy in multiple sclerosis. The assay was immunoSEQ multiplex PCR, and TCRdb's table has in-frame clones only and misses some. The repertoire has 25,000 to 30,000 clones, 89% of them found once; the top ten carry roughly 0.6%. The input for sequencing was CD4+ T cells from peripheral blood mononuclear cells, taken in the first trimester of pregnancy. Every receptor here comes from a female donor in good health, enrolled as a control in a pregnancy study. Each CDR3 is given with its conserved first and last residue. The D gene is left open where the match is weak. Where a row states a size, it is once, few, many or the class of an expanded clone; other rows omit it.

V	D	size	J	DNA	CDR3
TRBV7-2	NA	NA	TRBJ2-5	TGTGCCAGCAGCCCACAGGAGGAGACCCAGTACTTC	CASSPQEETQYF
TRBV5-1	NA	once	TRBJ2-2	TGCGCCAGCAGCTTGGAAGACGGGGACACCGGGGAGCTGTTTTTT	CASSLEDGDTGELFF
TRBV6-6	TRBD2	NA	TRBJ2-1	TGTGCCAGCACCTACTCCGGGGGGTTTAGCTACAATGAGCAGTTCTTC	CASTYSGGFSYNEQFF
TRBV5-5	NA	NA	TRBJ1-4	TGTGCCAGCAGCTTGCTGGGCTATGCAACTAATGAAAAACTGTTTTTT	CASSLLGYATNEKLFF
TRBV25-1	NA	NA	TRBJ2-5	TGTGCCAGCAGTGCAGGTCACCAAGAGACCCAGTACTTC	CASSAGHQETQYF
TRBV7-2	TRBD2	NA	TRBJ2-3	TGTGCCAGCAGCCGTACTAGCGGGAGTAACACAGATACGCAGTATTTT	CASSRTSGSNTDTQYF
TRBV30	NA	once	TRBJ2-7	TGTGCCTGGAGTCTTCCCGGGACAATTTCCTACGAGCAGTACTTC	CAWSLPGTISYEQYF
TRBV11-2	TRBD1	NA	TRBJ2-2	TGTGCCAGCAGCTTAGAGACAGGGGGCGGGGGGGAGCTGTTTTTT	CASSLETGGGGELFF
TRBV10-3	TRBD1	NA	TRBJ2-3	TGTGCCTTCCGCCAGGGGGACACAGATACGCAGTATTTT	CAFRQGDTDTQYF
TRBV11-1	NA	NA	TRBJ2-7	TGTGCCAGCAGCCCTCGGACCCGGGGAGAGCAGTACTTC	CASSPRTRGEQYF